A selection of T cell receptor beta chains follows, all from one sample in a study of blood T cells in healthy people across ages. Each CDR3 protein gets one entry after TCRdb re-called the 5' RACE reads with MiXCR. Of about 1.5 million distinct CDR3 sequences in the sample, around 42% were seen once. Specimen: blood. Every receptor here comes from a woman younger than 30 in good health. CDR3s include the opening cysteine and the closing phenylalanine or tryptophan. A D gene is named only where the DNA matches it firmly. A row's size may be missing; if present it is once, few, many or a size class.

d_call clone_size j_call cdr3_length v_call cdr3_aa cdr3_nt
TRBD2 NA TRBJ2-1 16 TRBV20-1 CSLVMGLAGGLNEQFF TGCAGTCTGGTAATGGGGCTAGCGGGAGGGCTGAATGAGCAGTTCTTC
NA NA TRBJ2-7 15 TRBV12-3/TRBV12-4 CASSFLGGDTYEQYF TGTGCCAGCAGTTTTTTGGGGGGGGACACCTACGAGCAGTACTTC
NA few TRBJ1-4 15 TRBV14 CASSQSGLGREKLFF TGTGCCAGCAGCCAGTCAGGACTGGGACGCGAAAAACTGTTTTTT
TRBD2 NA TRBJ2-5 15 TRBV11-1 CASSDRLAGEETQYF TGTGCCAGCAGCGACCGACTAGCGGGGGAAGAGACCCAGTACTTC
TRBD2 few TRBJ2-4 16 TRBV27 CASSQLTGTSGNQQYF TGTGCCAGCAGTCAACTAACCGGGACTAGCGGGAATCAGCAGTACTTC
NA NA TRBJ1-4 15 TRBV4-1 CASSRIPGQNEKLFF TGCGCCAGCAGCCGGATACCGGGGCAGAATGAAAAACTGTTTTTT
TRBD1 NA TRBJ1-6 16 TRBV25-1 CASSESVVQGSSPLHF TGTGCCAGCAGTGAATCGGTTGTACAGGGGAGTTCACCCCTCCACTTT
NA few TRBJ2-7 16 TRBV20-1 CSARPRPGGAPYEQYF TGCAGTGCTAGACCCCGTCCTGGCGGAGCCCCCTACGAGCAGTACTTC
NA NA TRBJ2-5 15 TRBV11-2 CASSLGVGEKETQYF TGTGCCAGCAGCTTAGGAGTGGGGGAGAAAGAGACCCAGTACTTC
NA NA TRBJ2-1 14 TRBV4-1 CASSQVTGYNEQFF TGCGCCAGCAGCCAAGTTACAGGCTACAATGAGCAGTTCTTC
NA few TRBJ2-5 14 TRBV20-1 CSAPTEGEGETQYF TGCAGTGCCCCAACGGAAGGAGAGGGGGAGACCCAGTACTTC
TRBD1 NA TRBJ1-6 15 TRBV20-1 CSAPGPGQVYSPLHF TGCAGTGCTCCCGGACCGGGACAGGTTTATTCACCCCTCCACTTT
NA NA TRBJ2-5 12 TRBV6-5 CASSHTTETQYF TGTGCCAGCAGCCACACCACGGAGACCCAGTACTTC
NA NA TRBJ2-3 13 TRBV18 CASSPPLRDTQYF TGTGCCAGCTCACCACCACTTAGGGATACGCAGTATTTT
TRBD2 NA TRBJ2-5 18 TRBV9 CASSVGMSGVPSQETQYF TGTGCCAGCAGCGTAGGGATGAGCGGGGTCCCCTCGCAAGAGACCCAGTACTTC
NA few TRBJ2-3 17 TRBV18 CASSPPPDQFFTDTQYF TGTGCCAGCTCACCACCCCCGGACCAATTCTTCACAGATACGCAGTATTTT
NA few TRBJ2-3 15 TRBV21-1 CASSETGTGVDTQYF TGTGCCAGCAGCGAGACCGGGACGGGCGTGGATACGCAGTATTTT
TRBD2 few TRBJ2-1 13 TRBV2 CASSEPSGSVEFF TGTGCCAGCAGTGAACCTAGCGGGAGTGTCGAGTTCTTC
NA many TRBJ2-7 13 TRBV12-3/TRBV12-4 CASSTGRNYEQYF TGTGCCAGTTCGACAGGGAGGAATTACGAGCAGTACTTC
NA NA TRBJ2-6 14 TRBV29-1 CSVGLGSGANVLTF TGCAGCGTGGGTTTGGGATCTGGGGCCAACGTCCTGACTTTC
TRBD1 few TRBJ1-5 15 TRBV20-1 CSASKGQGVSQPQHF TGCAGTGCCAGTAAGGGACAGGGGGTAAGTCAGCCCCAGCATTTT
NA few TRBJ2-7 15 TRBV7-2 CASSGSGSRAYEQYF TGTGCCAGCAGCGGTAGCGGTTCCAGGGCCTACGAGCAGTACTTC